Listed below are T cell receptor beta chains from one sample, sequenced in a study of T cell responses to AZD1222 COVID-19 vaccine. The assay was immunoSEQ multiplex PCR, and TCRdb's table has in-frame clones only and misses some. The sample carries roughly 160,000 clones, 92% recorded once. The sample was peripheral blood, taken 28 days after the second AZD1222 dose. Receptors originate from an adult who received the AZD1222 COVID-19 vaccine. CDR3s include the opening cysteine and the closing phenylalanine or tryptophan. The order of the fields is CDR3 protein, CDR3 DNA, V gene, D gene, J gene, clone size. The D gene is left open where the match is weak. A row's size may be missing; if present it is once, few, many or a size class.

CDR3 protein: CASRSGSGNTIYF
CDR3 DNA: TGCGCCAGCCGAAGTGGCTCTGGAAACACCATATATTTT
V gene: TRBV4-1
D gene: NA
J gene: TRBJ1-3
clone size: NA

CDR3 protein: CASSPTVNIMNTEAFF
CDR3 DNA: TGCGCCAGCAGCCCGACAGTAAACATAATGAACACTGAAGCTTTCTTT
V gene: TRBV5-1
D gene: NA
J gene: TRBJ1-1
clone size: NA

CDR3 protein: CASSQTNSNEKLFF
CDR3 DNA: TGCGCCAGCAGCCAGACGAATTCTAATGAAAAACTGTTTTTT
V gene: TRBV5-1
D gene: NA
J gene: TRBJ1-4
clone size: NA

CDR3 protein: CASSREYSNQPQHF
CDR3 DNA: TGTGCCAGCAGTAGGGAGTATAGCAATCAGCCCCAGCATTTT
V gene: TRBV25-1
D gene: NA
J gene: TRBJ1-5
clone size: NA

CDR3 protein: CATSVGGTGANVLTF
CDR3 DNA: TGTGCCACCAGTGTAGGGGGAACTGGGGCCAACGTCCTGACTTTC
V gene: TRBV24-1
D gene: NA
J gene: TRBJ2-6
clone size: NA

CDR3 protein: CASSGRLAGQETQYF
CDR3 DNA: TGTGCCAGCAGCGGACGACTAGCGGGCCAAGAGACCCAGTACTTC
V gene: TRBV5-6
D gene: TRBD2
J gene: TRBJ2-5
clone size: NA

CDR3 protein: CASSLGATSLQYF
CDR3 DNA: TGTGCCAGCAGCTTAGGCGCGACTAGCCTTCAGTACTTC
V gene: TRBV7-2
D gene: TRBD2
J gene: TRBJ2-4
clone size: NA

CDR3 protein: CASSLAPGLAADIQYF
CDR3 DNA: TGTGCCAGCAGCTTAGCCCCGGGACTAGCTGCAGACATTCAGTACTTC
V gene: TRBV11-2
D gene: TRBD2
J gene: TRBJ2-4
clone size: NA

CDR3 protein: CAISNGGLSNEQFF
CDR3 DNA: TGTGCCATCAGCAATGGGGGGCTGTCCAATGAGCAGTTCTTC
V gene: TRBV10-3
D gene: NA
J gene: TRBJ2-1
clone size: once

CDR3 protein: CASSTSGGAVKNEQFF
CDR3 DNA: TGTGCCAGCAGCACTAGCGGGGGAGCCGTTAAGAATGAGCAGTTCTTC
V gene: TRBV13
D gene: TRBD2
J gene: TRBJ2-1
clone size: NA

CDR3 protein: CASSLHRRHYEQYF
CDR3 DNA: TGTGCCAGCAGTTTACACAGGCGCCACTACGAGCAGTACTTC
V gene: TRBV6-9
D gene: NA
J gene: TRBJ2-7
clone size: NA

CDR3 protein: CASSLTAYNEQFF
CDR3 DNA: TGTGCCAGCAGCTTGACAGCTTACAATGAGCAGTTCTTC
V gene: TRBV5-4
D gene: NA
J gene: TRBJ2-1
clone size: NA

CDR3 protein: CASSRDFGSGNTIYF
CDR3 DNA: TGTGCCAGCAGCAGGGACTTCGGCTCTGGAAACACCATATATTTT
V gene: TRBV6-5
D gene: NA
J gene: TRBJ1-3
clone size: NA

CDR3 protein: CASSFSTGDYSGANVLTF
CDR3 DNA: TGTGCCAGCAGTTTTAGTACAGGGGACTACTCTGGGGCCAACGTCCTGACTTTC
V gene: TRBV28
D gene: NA
J gene: TRBJ2-6
clone size: NA

CDR3 protein: CASSPELSGRRTYNEQFF
CDR3 DNA: TGTGCCAGTAGCCCCGAACTAAGCGGGAGGCGGACCTACAATGAGCAGTTCTTC
V gene: TRBV19
D gene: TRBD2
J gene: TRBJ2-1
clone size: NA

CDR3 protein: CASSLRSLGTSNYGYTF
CDR3 DNA: TGTGCCAGCAGCTTGCGGTCTCTGGGAACCTCTAACTATGGCTACACCTTC
V gene: TRBV5-8
D gene: NA
J gene: TRBJ1-2
clone size: NA

CDR3 protein: CASSGKSGSSTDTQYF
CDR3 DNA: TGTGCCAGCAGCGGGAAGAGCGGGAGCAGCACAGATACGCAGTATTTT
V gene: TRBV9
D gene: TRBD2
J gene: TRBJ2-3
clone size: once

CDR3 protein: CASRPDRRGGYTF
CDR3 DNA: TGTGCCAGCCGGCCGGACAGGCGGGGCGGCTACACCTTC
V gene: TRBV28
D gene: TRBD1
J gene: TRBJ1-2
clone size: NA

CDR3 protein: CASSYSDRAAGYTF
CDR3 DNA: TGTGCCAGCAGTTACTCGGACAGGGCGGCTGGCTACACCTTC
V gene: TRBV6-5
D gene: TRBD1
J gene: TRBJ1-2
clone size: NA

CDR3 protein: CASSQDRRHNSPLHF
CDR3 DNA: TGCGCCAGCAGCCAAGATAGGCGCCATAATTCACCCCTCCACTTT
V gene: TRBV4-3
D gene: NA
J gene: TRBJ1-6
clone size: NA

CDR3 protein: CASSLTFFHYEQYF
CDR3 DNA: TGTGCCAGCAGCTTAACCTTTTTCCACTACGAGCAGTACTTC
V gene: TRBV11-2
D gene: NA
J gene: TRBJ2-7
clone size: NA

CDR3 protein: CASSEQGPPLHF
CDR3 DNA: TGCGCCAGCAGTGAGCAGGGACCACCCCTCCACTTT
V gene: TRBV10-2
D gene: NA
J gene: TRBJ1-6
clone size: NA

CDR3 protein: CASSPTGTGMGGNTIYF
CDR3 DNA: TGTGCCAGCAGCCCAACCGGGACAGGGATGGGTGGAAACACCATATATTTT
V gene: TRBV9
D gene: TRBD1
J gene: TRBJ1-3
clone size: NA

CDR3 protein: CASSYSGLQAPQHF
CDR3 DNA: TGTGCCAGCAGTTACTCGGGACTCCAGGCGCCCCAGCATTTT
V gene: TRBV6-2/TRBV6-3
D gene: NA
J gene: TRBJ1-5
clone size: NA

CDR3 protein: CASSLGGGNQPQHF
CDR3 DNA: TGTGCCAGCAGCTTAGGAGGGGGCAATCAGCCCCAGCATTTT
V gene: TRBV7-9
D gene: NA
J gene: TRBJ1-5
clone size: once

CDR3 protein: CASSQVGSEAFF
CDR3 DNA: TGTGCCAGCAGCCAAGTTGGATCTGAAGCTTTCTTT
V gene: TRBV3-1/TRBV3-2
D gene: NA
J gene: TRBJ1-1
clone size: NA

CDR3 protein: CASSEYRDILNTEAFF
CDR3 DNA: TGTGCCAGCAGTGAATACCGGGACATCCTGAACACTGAAGCTTTCTTT
V gene: TRBV25-1
D gene: NA
J gene: TRBJ1-1
clone size: NA

CDR3 protein: CASSLRHHGTSGTDTQYF
CDR3 DNA: TGTGCCAGCAGCCTCCGACACCACGGGACTAGCGGCACAGATACGCAGTATTTT
V gene: TRBV2
D gene: TRBD2
J gene: TRBJ2-3
clone size: NA

CDR3 protein: CAWSRGPYYGYTF
CDR3 DNA: TGTGCCTGGAGTCGGGGTCCATACTATGGCTACACCTTC
V gene: TRBV30
D gene: NA
J gene: TRBJ1-2
clone size: once

CDR3 protein: CASSYGLPYEQYF
CDR3 DNA: TGTGCCAGCAGTTACGGGCTCCCCTACGAGCAGTACTTC
V gene: TRBV6-6
D gene: NA
J gene: TRBJ2-7
clone size: NA

CDR3 protein: CASSVPGILASKNIQYF
CDR3 DNA: TGTGCCAGCAGTGTTCCCGGGATACTAGCGTCCAAAAACATTCAGTACTTC
V gene: TRBV28
D gene: TRBD2
J gene: TRBJ2-4
clone size: NA

CDR3 protein: CASNPRRSNTGELFF
CDR3 DNA: TGTGCCAGCAACCCCAGGAGATCAAACACCGGGGAGCTGTTTTTT
V gene: TRBV5-8
D gene: NA
J gene: TRBJ2-2
clone size: NA

CDR3 protein: CASSVGGQNTEAFF
CDR3 DNA: TGTGCCAGCAGCGTAGGGGGACAGAACACTGAAGCTTTCTTT
V gene: TRBV9
D gene: NA
J gene: TRBJ1-1
clone size: NA

CDR3 protein: CASSLATGVNTEAFF
CDR3 DNA: TGTGCCAGCAGCTTAGCCACAGGGGTGAACACTGAAGCTTTCTTT
V gene: TRBV7-9
D gene: TRBD1
J gene: TRBJ1-1
clone size: NA

CDR3 protein: CASRAGGWTGELFF
CDR3 DNA: TGTGCCAGCAGAGCGGGGGGGTGGACCGGGGAGCTGTTTTTT
V gene: TRBV2
D gene: TRBD2
J gene: TRBJ2-2
clone size: NA

CDR3 protein: CASSLSGSPHYGYTF
CDR3 DNA: TGTGCCAGCAGCTTGTCAGGGAGCCCTCACTATGGCTACACCTTC
V gene: TRBV7-9
D gene: NA
J gene: TRBJ1-2
clone size: NA

CDR3 protein: CASSQDFGGQDGYTF
CDR3 DNA: TGTGCCAGCAGCCAAGATTTCGGGGGGCAGGATGGCTACACCTTC
V gene: TRBV3-1/TRBV3-2
D gene: NA
J gene: TRBJ1-2
clone size: NA

CDR3 protein: CASSLDNLGATEAFF
CDR3 DNA: TGCGCCAGCAGCTTGGACAACTTGGGGGCCACTGAAGCTTTCTTT
V gene: TRBV5-1
D gene: NA
J gene: TRBJ1-1
clone size: NA

CDR3 protein: CASSESGGALIYGYTF
CDR3 DNA: TGTGCCAGCAGTGAATCTGGGGGGGCGCTGATCTATGGCTACACCTTC
V gene: TRBV25-1
D gene: NA
J gene: TRBJ1-2
clone size: NA

CDR3 protein: CASGLLRNSPLHF
CDR3 DNA: TGTGCTAGTGGTTTGCTCAGGAATTCACCCCTCCACTTT
V gene: TRBV12-5
D gene: NA
J gene: TRBJ1-6
clone size: NA

CDR3 protein: CASSPETGRVQETQYF
CDR3 DNA: TGTGCCAGCAGCCCCGAGACAGGGCGGGTTCAAGAGACCCAGTACTTC
V gene: TRBV7-9
D gene: TRBD1
J gene: TRBJ2-5
clone size: NA

CDR3 protein: CASSESMNTEAFF
CDR3 DNA: TGTGCCAGCAGTGAAAGCATGAACACTGAAGCTTTCTTT
V gene: TRBV2
D gene: NA
J gene: TRBJ1-1
clone size: once